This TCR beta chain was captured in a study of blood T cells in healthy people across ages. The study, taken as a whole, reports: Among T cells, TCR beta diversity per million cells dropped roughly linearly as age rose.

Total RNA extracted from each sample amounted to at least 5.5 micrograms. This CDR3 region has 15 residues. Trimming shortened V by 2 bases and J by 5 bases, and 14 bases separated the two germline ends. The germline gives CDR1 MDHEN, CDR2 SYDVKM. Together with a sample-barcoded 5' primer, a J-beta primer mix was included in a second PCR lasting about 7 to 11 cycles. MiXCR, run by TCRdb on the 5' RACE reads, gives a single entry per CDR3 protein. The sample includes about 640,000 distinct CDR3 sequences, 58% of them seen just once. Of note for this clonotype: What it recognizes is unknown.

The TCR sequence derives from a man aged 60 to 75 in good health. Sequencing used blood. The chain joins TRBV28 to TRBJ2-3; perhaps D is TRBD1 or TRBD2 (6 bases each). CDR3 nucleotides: TGTGCCAGCAGTTTAGCTGGGGGGCTGGGAGATACGCAGTATTTT. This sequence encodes CASSLAGGLGDTQYF. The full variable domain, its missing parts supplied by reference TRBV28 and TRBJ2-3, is DVKVTQSSRYLVKRTGEKVFLECVQDMDHENMFWYRQDPGLGLRLIYFSYDVKMKEKGDIPEGYSVSREKKERFSLILESASTNQTSMYLCASSLAGGLGDTQYFGPGTRLTVL.